Below, 32 T cell receptor beta chains from the same sample are listed, as sequenced in a study of monozygotic twins with inflammatory bowel disease. From the 5' RACE reads, TCRdb lists one entry per CDR3 protein and no DNA. The sample has some 400,000 distinct CDR3 sequences. Material for sequencing was blood. The receptors originated from a human donor with ulcerative colitis or Crohn's disease, or a healthy co-twin of an affected twin (not recorded which).

This chain links TRBV5-1 with TRBJ2-2; the D call of TRBD1 rests on TCRdb alone, since no DNA is present to check it. Germline assignment: CDR1 SGHRS and CDR2 YFSETQ. CDR3 size: 16 residues. CDR3: CASSLEGRPNTGELFF.

The chain employs TRBV12-3 or TRBV12-4 and TRBJ1-2. The CDR3 extends over 14 amino acids. CDR3: CASSLAAGPYGYTF.

J is TRBJ1-1 and V is TRBV18; TCRdb calls TRBD1, which cannot be checked without DNA. From germline, CDR1 is KGHSH and CDR2 LQKENI. This CDR3 has 14 residues. The CDR3 region is CASSPLTGNTEAFF.

The V call is TRBV29-1, the J call TRBJ2-6. Germline CDR1 SQVTM, CDR2 ANQGSEA. The CDR3 is 17 residues long. The CDR3 sequence: CSVEDWAPSSGANVLTF.

The chain recombines TRBV11-1 with TRBJ2-1; the D gene TCRdb calls, TRBD2, cannot be checked with no DNA. The CDR3 spans 18 residues. Germline assignment: CDR1 SGHAT and CDR2 FQDESV (reference sequence). This chain's CDR3 is CASSRGRGGALIYNEQFF.

Here the CDR3 reads CASSYGYNEQFF. The chain couples TRBV6-6 to TRBJ2-1. This CDR3 has 12 residues. Germline values: CDR1 MNHNY, CDR2 SVGAGI (reference sequence).

The rearrangement links TRBV5-1 to TRBJ2-3; TCRdb's assignment of TRBD2 cannot be checked, as there is no DNA. CDR1 SGHRS and CDR2 YFSETQ come from the germline V gene. The CDR3 extends over 16 amino acids. This CDR3 reads CASSKLAGERTDTQYF.

The chain is built from TRBV2 and TRBJ2-3; TCRdb designates TRBD2, a call that cannot be tested without DNA. Germline CDR1 is SNHLY and CDR2 is FYNNEI. CDR3 size: 15 residues. This CDR3 is CASSSKWAVPDTQYF.

This CDR3 reads CASRGGGDTYNEQFF. The chain couples TRBV2 to TRBJ2-1; TCRdb picks TRBD1, but there is no DNA to check that call. Germline V CDR1 and CDR2: SNHLY, FYNNEI. The CDR3 contains 15 residues. Full variable domain (rest looked up from reference TRBV2 and TRBJ2-1): EPEVTQTPSHQVTQMGQEVILRCVPISNHLYFYWYRQILGQKVEFLVSFYNNEISEKSEIFDDQFSVERPDGSNFTLKIRSTKLEDSAMYFCASRGGGDTYNEQFFGPGTRLTVL.

J is TRBJ1-5 and V is TRBV18; TCRdb picks TRBD1, but there is no DNA to check that call. In germline, CDR1 is KGHSH, CDR2 LQKENI. The CDR3 spans 16 residues. This chain's CDR3 is CASSSGQGPINQPQHF.

The chain employs TRBV18 and TRBJ1-1; TCRdb reports TRBD1, a call that lacks DNA to check it against. Germline CDR1 reads KGHSH; CDR2 reads LQKENI. This CDR3 is built from 17 residues. CDR3 sequence: CASSLTLTGGVNTEAFF.

The CDR3 region is CASTTDPNEKLFF. The V call is TRBV5-1, the J call TRBJ1-4. The CDR3 spans 13 residues. Looked up from germline, CDR1 is SGHRS and CDR2 is YFSETQ.

The chain recombines TRBV2 with TRBJ1-1; TCRdb lists TRBD1, though no DNA is available to test this call. This CDR3 has 14 amino acids. Germline V gives CDR1 SNHLY, CDR2 FYNNEI. CDR3 amino acids: CAIHPPDMNTEAFF.

V is TRBV11-1 and J is TRBJ2-1; TCRdb calls TRBD1, which cannot be checked without DNA. The CDR3 is 20 amino acids. Germline CDR1 and CDR2: SGHAT and FQDESV (reference sequence). The CDR3 sequence is CASSPVGGGIDESSYNEQFF.

The V gene is TRBV18, the J gene TRBJ1-4; TCRdb's assignment of TRBD1 cannot be checked, as there is no DNA. The CDR3 is made up of 12 amino acids. Germline V lookup: CDR1 KGHSH, CDR2 LQKENI. CDR3 sequence: CASSPREGKLFF.

The chain links TRBV12-3 or TRBV12-4 to TRBJ2-7; without DNA, the TCRdb call of TRBD2 cannot be checked. This CDR3 is 14 amino acids long. The CDR3: CASSPTSGPYEQYF.

The chain has TRBV12-3 or TRBV12-4 and TRBJ1-1; TCRdb indicates TRBD1, and absent DNA this call remains unverified. The CDR3 spans 14 residues. CDR3 amino acids: CASTWGHQNTEAFF.

The V gene is TRBV7-2, the J gene TRBJ2-3; TCRdb gives TRBD2 as the D gene, but with no DNA this cannot be confirmed. The CDR3 extends over 13 amino acids. CDR1 SGHTA and CDR2 FQGNSA come from the germline V gene. The CDR3 loop reads CASSLLSGREEYF.

The V call is TRBV5-1, the J call TRBJ1-1; TCRdb's D gene call, TRBD1, goes unchecked for lack of DNA. Germline V gives CDR1 SGHRS, CDR2 YFSETQ. There are 15 residues in the CDR3. CDR3 sequence reads: CASSQTGTGNTEAFF.

J is TRBJ2-2 and V is TRBV19. There are 15 residues in the CDR3. CDR1 is LNHDA and CDR2 is SQIVND in the germline V gene (reference sequence). CDR3 in amino acids: CASRPARMNTGELFF.

The chain links TRBV27 to TRBJ2-7. The CDR3 is 13 residues long. The germline CDR1 and CDR2 sequences are MNHEY and SMNVEV (reference sequence). CDR3 amino acids: CASSLFRSYGQYF.

The chain joins TRBV6-5 to TRBJ2-1. CDR3 length: 14 amino acids. Germline V gene lookup returns CDR1 MNHEY and CDR2 SVGAGI. CDR3 region: CASSYSRPDNEQFF.

The chain couples TRBV29-1 to TRBJ2-1; with no DNA, the TCRdb D assignment of TRBD2 cannot be verified. Germline values: CDR1 SQVTM, CDR2 ANQGSEA. The CDR3 totals 14 residues. The CDR3 sequence: CSVEVRVARDEQFF.

The chain combines TRBV20-1 with TRBJ2-2. The CDR3 extends over 15 amino acids. From germline, CDR1 is DFQATT and CDR2 SNEGSKA (reference sequence). CDR3 in amino acids: CSARDASGFTGELFF.

J is TRBJ2-2 and V is TRBV7-3; TCRdb's assignment of TRBD1 cannot be checked, as there is no DNA. CDR1 is SGHTA and CDR2 is FQGTGA in the germline V gene. The CDR3 runs 15 residues. The CDR3 sequence: CASSPIGGRGGELFF. The whole variable domain, remainder taken from reference TRBV7-3 and TRBJ2-2, is GAGVSQTPSNKVTEKGKYVELRCDPISGHTALYWYRQSLGQGPEFLIYFQGTGAADDSGLPNDRFFAVRPEGSVSTLKIQRTERGDSAVYLCASSPIGGRGGELFFGEGSRLTVL.

The chain links TRBV4-2 to TRBJ1-1. In germline, CDR1 is LGHNA, CDR2 YNFKEQ. The CDR3 is 17 residues long. This CDR3 is CASSQDSGRIINTEAFF.

V usage is TRBV20-1 and J usage is TRBJ2-1; the D gene TCRdb calls, TRBD2, cannot be checked with no DNA. The CDR3 consists of 17 residues. The germline V gene has CDR1 DFQATT and CDR2 SNEGSKA (reference sequence). The CDR3 here is CSAREGPGTSGRYEQFF.

The rearrangement uses TRBV4-2 and TRBJ2-2. The CDR3 has 14 amino acids. Germline V gene lookup returns CDR1 LGHNA and CDR2 YNFKEQ. The CDR3 sequence: CASSPGGRTGELFF.

V is TRBV5-1 and J is TRBJ1-4. CDR1 is SGHRS, CDR2 YFSETQ, per germline. The CDR3 is 14 amino acids. The CDR3 sequence: CASSFDATNEKLFF.

The chain links TRBV6-6 to TRBJ1-5; the D gene TCRdb calls, TRBD1, cannot be checked with no DNA. Germline CDR1 and CDR2: MNHNY and SVGAGI (reference sequence). The CDR3 covers 14 residues. The CDR3 sequence: CASEPGGRGQPQHF.

J is TRBJ1-2 and V is TRBV19. The length of the CDR3 is 12 residues. Germline CDR1 and CDR2: LNHDA and SQIVND (reference sequence). CDR3 loop: CASGDGNYGYTF.

This chain connects TRBV6-2 or TRBV6-3 to TRBJ1-6; TCRdb designates TRBD1, a call that cannot be tested without DNA. The CDR3 is 11 residues long. Germline lookup yields CDR1 MNHEY and CDR2 SVGEGT. CDR3 residues: CASSPGVHLHF.